This T cell receptor beta chain came from a study of cytomegalovirus exposure and HLA in healthy donors. At the level of the study: Prior work identified about 120 million unique TCR beta sequences in around 170 million T cells. Findings and limits, study-wide: The productive fraction for most TCR beta V segments was about 87% or about 30% in an earlier analysis. Later analysis suggested most CMV-associated TCR beta chains were HLA-restricted.

Losses at the gene ends were 8 bases for V and 1 base for J; bases not matched to a gene: 13. The CDR3 runs 17 residues. Germline loops: CDR1 WSHSY, CDR2 SAAADI. Primers: 60 Vbeta forward and 13 Jbeta reverse. TCRdb's copy holds only in-frame clones and misses some; the assay was immunoSEQ multiplex PCR. Of roughly 110,000 clones listed, around four fifths were seen once; the top ten hold about 8%. With respect to this clone: Antigen specificity is unknown.

The sequencing sample was made of PBMCs. The chain carries TRBV10-2 and TRBJ2-7, with TRBD2 identical over 11 bases. This clonotype was obtained from a man aged 25-40 years in good health and CMV-seronegative. In nucleotides, the CDR3 is TGCGCCAGCGGGGGACTAGCGGCAAATAAATTATCCTACGAGCAGTACTTC. Translation: CASGGLAANKLSYEQYF.